These 13 T cell receptor beta chains share one sample of origin, sequenced in a study of shared clonotypes between healthy human individuals. Assay: immunoSEQ multiplex PCR; the TCRdb copy retains only in-frame clones and omits some. The top ten hold more than 0.95% of the sample, which has millions of clones, around 96% seen once. Selected positively for CCR7 and CD45RO-negative, naive CD8 cells excluded terminally differentiated effector memory CD45RA+ cells. The sample was naive CD8+ T cells sorted from blood. All receptors derive from a man aged 18 to 29 in good health.

This chain uses TRBV14 with TRBJ1-2, with D perhaps matching TRBD1 (6 bases). Germline V gene data show CDR1 as SGHDN and CDR2 as FVKESK. V lost 6 bases and J 3 bases, leaving 11 bases between the germline ends. The CDR3 length is 13 residues. CDR3: CASRDSGDYGYTF. The CDR3 nucleotides read TGTGCCAGCAGGGACTCAGGGGACTATGGCTACACCTTC.

The V gene is TRBV5-6, the J gene TRBJ1-1; D gene unclear. Germline assignment: CDR1 SGHDT and CDR2 YYEEEE. Trimming cost V 0 bases and J 4 bases, with 7 bases left between them. CDR3 length: 13 residues. The DNA of the CDR3 is TGTGCCAGCAGCTTGGTCGAGGGCACTGAAGCTTTCTTT. Protein: CASSLVEGTEAFF. Based on the CDR3 plus reference TRBV5-6 and TRBJ1-1, the full variable domain is DAGVTQSPTHLIKTRGQQVTLRCSPKSGHDTVSWYQQALGQGPQFIFQYYEEEERQRGNFPDRFSGHQFPNYSSELNVNALLLGDSALYLCASSLVEGTEAFFGQGTRLTVV.

This sequence joins TRBV7-8 and TRBJ1-2; 7 bases are shared with TRBD1. This CDR3 contains 17 residues. J gave up 6 bases and V 5 bases, and 18 bases lay outside the gene matches. CDR1 is SGHVS and CDR2 is FQNEAQ in the germline V gene. The CDR3 DNA follows: TGTGCCAGCAGCGAAGGGACAGTCTACCTTACTTCTCATGGCTACACCTTC. It translates to CASSEGTVYLTSHGYTF.

The chain recombines TRBV19 with TRBJ1-2; D possibly corresponds to TRBD1 (6 bases). The CDR3 extends over 16 amino acids. Germline V gives CDR1 LNHDA, CDR2 SQIVND (reference sequence). V was pared by 4 bases and J by 5 bases, with 20 bases between. The CDR3 region has the DNA TGTGCCAGTAGTAAGGGATACAGGGTTGGGTCATATGGCTACACCTTC. Translating gives CASSKGYRVGSYGYTF. The full variable domain, in which reference TRBV19 and TRBJ1-2 provide the parts outside the CDR3, is DGGITQSPKYLFRKEGQNVTLSCEQNLNHDAMYWYRQDPGQGLRLIYYSQIVNDFQKGDIAEGYSVSREKKESFPLTVTSAQKNPTAFYLCASSKGYRVGSYGYTFGSGTRLTVV.

This clone was seen only once. V is TRBV4-3 and J is TRBJ1-2; D remains ambiguous. The length of the CDR3 is 15 residues. Germline values: CDR1 LGHNA, CDR2 YSLEER. V dropped 0 bases and J dropped 3 bases, with 11 bases sitting between them. Here the CDR3 reads CASSQEVATDYGYTF. CDR3 nucleotides: TGCGCCAGCAGCCAAGAGGTCGCGACGGACTATGGCTACACCTTC.

The V gene is TRBV27, the J gene TRBJ2-1, with 9 positions matching TRBD2. Trimming removed 4 bases from V and 9 bases from J; junction bases left unmatched: 7. The CDR3 is made up of 14 amino acids. CDR1 MNHEY and CDR2 SMNVEV come from the germline V gene (reference sequence). In nucleotides, the CDR3 is TGTGCCAGCAGTTCAAGCGGGGGGCGGCGTGAGCAGTTCTTC. Translated: CASSSSGGRREQFF.

This clone showed up just once. V is TRBV9 and J is TRBJ1-1, with TRBD1 matching 8 bases. CDR3 length: 15 residues. The germline V gene encodes CDR1 SGDLS and CDR2 YYNGEE. V dropped 0 bases and J dropped 4; count of bases not matched to a gene: 5. The CDR3, as DNA: TGTGCCAGCAGCGTAGAGGAACAGGGGGGCACTGAAGCTTTCTTT. It translates to CASSVEEQGGTEAFF.

The J gene is TRBJ2-3, the V gene TRBV7-9; 7 bases agree with TRBD2. The CDR3 has 14 residues. Trimming cost V 7 bases and J 4 bases; bases outside gene matches: 8. Germline assignment: CDR1 SEHNR and CDR2 FQNEAQ (reference sequence). CDR3 sequence: CASNPAGRPDTQYF. The DNA for the CDR3 is TGTGCCAGCAACCCAGCGGGGAGGCCAGATACGCAGTATTTT.

The genes are TRBV10-3 and TRBJ1-2; D is ambiguous. V was trimmed by 9 bases and J by 0 bases, leaving 11 bases between them. There are 13 residues in the CDR3. The germline CDR1 and CDR2 sequences are ENHRY and SYGVKD. The CDR3 DNA follows: TGTGCCATACGGCCGGATCCTAACTATGGCTACACCTTC. Its translation is CAIRPDPNYGYTF.

The chain has TRBV27 and TRBJ2-1, with 7 bases lining up with TRBD2. Germline-derived CDR1 and CDR2 are MNHEY and SMNVEV (reference sequence). This CDR3 has 15 amino acids. V shed 0 bases, J shed 8 bases, and the junction held 7 bases outside the gene matches. CDR3 amino acids: CASSLSWEGWDEQFF. The CDR3 coding sequence is TGTGCCAGCAGTTTATCGTGGGAGGGATGGGATGAGCAGTTCTTC.

The CDR3, as DNA: TGTGCCAGCAGCCCGGGACTAGCGGACTACGAGCAGTACTTC. This translates into CASSPGLADYEQYF. J is TRBJ2-7 and V is TRBV7-8; 11 bases match TRBD2. The germline gives CDR1 SGHVS, CDR2 FQNEAQ. This CDR3 region has 14 residues. The trim removed 5 bases at V and 3 bases at J, leaving 3 bases unmatched.

This chain uses TRBV4-1 with TRBJ2-3; D gene unclear. Trimming took off 1 base at V and 14 bases at J, with 10 bases between the two ends. Looked up from germline, CDR1 is MGHRA and CDR2 is YSYEKL. This CDR3 contains 11 residues. The CDR3 spells CASSQAKTWYF. CDR3 nucleotide sequence: TGCGCCAGCAGCCAAGCTAAGACGTGGTATTTT.

The chain recombines TRBV27 with TRBJ1-2, with a possible D match to TRBD1 (6 bases). Germline loops: CDR1 MNHEY, CDR2 SMNVEV (reference sequence). The V and J ends lost 3 bases and 4 bases respectively, with 15 bases between them. The CDR3 length is 15 residues. DNA for the CDR3: TGTGCCAGCAGTTTTGACAGGAACGGGGCCTATGGCTACACCTTC. Protein: CASSFDRNGAYGYTF.